Given below is one T cell receptor beta chain in context. CDR1 LGHNA and CDR2 YNFKEQ come from the germline V gene. Trimming cost V 0 bases and J 4 bases, with 6 bases left between them. This CDR3 has 14 amino acids. The data derive from a study of blood T cell repertoires in COVID-19. Across the study: The United States, Italy and Spain supplied acute and convalescent COVID-19 samples. Sources were T cells, B-cell-depleted T cells, or PBMCs; the material itself was cDNA or gDNA.

Original analysis: Amplification with reference gene primers provided the estimates of nucleated cell counts. Profiling relied on immunoSEQ multiplex PCR, and the TCRdb table lists in-frame clones only, not all of them. Clone size and the V and J calls come from that table; the DNA yielded D and trimming. The table shows some 190,000 clones, with around nine tenths occurring only once. This chain connects TRBV4-2 to TRBJ2-2, with D uncertain. The sequencing input was peripheral blood. The TCR sequence derives from a woman aged 40 to 55 who had recovered from COVID-19. The CDR3 DNA reads TGTGCCAGCAGCCAAGATCCTCGCACCGGGGAGCTGTTTTTT. This gives the protein CASSQDPRTGELFF.